The present entry profiles one T cell receptor (beta chain) with its context. Its antigen is currently not known. Base-call qualities are not available, and no considerably larger clone is one nucleotide away. The sample comes from a study of shared clonotypes between healthy human individuals (dated by TCRdb to 2018 to 2020). About the study as a whole: A couple of women and a few men aged 18 to 49 years were included in the cohort. For each donor, three plates each were used for CD4 naive and CD4 memory, two plates were used for CD8 naive, and one plate was used for CD8 memory. To estimate repertoire size and how much clonotype sharing occurs between individuals, the study deeply sequenced the blood TCR repertoires of five or six healthy adults. Different laboratories and diverse techniques were used to prepare libraries and sequence TCR repertoires, to increase sequencing depth and limit assay-specific biases. Leukapheresis yielded between about 0.85 and 9 billion PBMCs per donor. General findings and caveats noted by the study authors: The small number of donors limited the genetic and exposure-history diversity represented. Estimated clonotype richness was generally larger for naive than for memory subsets. Incomplete sequencing was indicated by rarefaction of sorted-subset datasets, despite the large sequencing depth. Clonotypes shared by all four sorted-subset donors showed higher generation probabilities than non-shared clonotypes. Pairwise subsampling led to the expectation that sequencing depth would affect the degree of clonotype sharing among donors. Only blood was sampled, and tissue TCR repertoires likely differ from those in blood. When a handful of donors were compared, the shared fraction of clonotypes was around 5% for naive CD4, 3.5% for naive CD8, about 2.5% for memory CD4, and 0.4% for memory CD8.

Using the deep immunoSEQ assay, TCR CDR3 regions were amplified from genomic DNA by multiplex PCR. Genomic DNA extracted from each cell subset was distributed evenly over all wells of several immunoSEQ 96-well plates, and each plate served as one replicate. For sorted subsets, approximately 210 ng genomic DNA, equal to about 30,000 T cell genomes, was loaded into each replicate PCR. The purified libraries were quantified using a Qubit 3.0 fluorometer, sized with a Bioanalyzer 2100, and then quantified again using the KAPA Library Quantification kit. Every immunoSEQ 96-well plate was sequenced on a dedicated single-read 150-cycle Illumina NextSeq 550 flow cell. The original pipeline was this. Because only junctional sequences without quality scores were contained in the immunoSEQ output, filtering matching that applied to full-length reads could not be performed. To assign V/J genes and CDR3, sequences were annotated using PyIR, a Python wrapper for IgBLAST v1.9, with IMGT germline references. Reads were filtered out if the reads had weak V/J assignments (E-value above 1e-6), no CDR3, stop codons, out-of-frame junctions, or ambiguous translated residues. V3J clonotypes were defined as sequences sharing an identical inferred V gene, J gene, and CDR3 amino acid sequence. Percentage overlap between repertoires was calculated by dividing the number of shared unique clonotypes by the size of the smaller repertoire. Richness of each repertoire was evaluated using RTK rarefaction, the Chao1 estimator, and Recon v2.1 estimates of unobserved clonotypes. Generation probabilities were computed with OLGA for all TCRbeta clonotypes obtained by the gDNA method from a few donors. As stored in TCRdb, this immuneACCESS dataset retains in-frame rearrangements with V and J assigned. A fraction of the clones does not appear; measured against another copy, unresolved V genes explain less than half of the discrepancy, and the remainder lacks a known reason. The V and J calls and clone size were taken over from that table, and D and trimming were inferred from the DNA. The sample table holds approximately 2.3 million clones, of which over 85% were seen once. The ten largest clones capture about 0.37% of the sample.

Donors were healthy HIV-negative adults with no recently reported acute infections or vaccinations. Every donor was a Caucasian adult living in Nashville, Tennessee, USA. Magnetic negative selection was used to enrich CD4+ T cells, after which naive cells were positively selected on CD45RA and the negative fraction became the memory subset. Blood was obtained by leukapheresis, after which PBMCs were separated by Ficoll-Histopaque density gradient centrifugation and cryopreserved in liquid nitrogen vapor phase. Analytical flow cytometry was used to check the purity and quantity of every magnetically sorted T cell population. Genomic DNA was isolated from every sorted fraction and measured by UV absorbance on a Nanodrop 2000c. The CDR3 numbers 13 residues from cysteine through phenylalanine. CDR3 DNA only is kept here, 39 bases in frame from base 1. The germline V gene provides CDR1 SGHDT and CDR2 YYEEEE. Trimming costs V 4 bases and J 6 bases, and their ends lie 11 bases apart.

Material for sequencing was naive CD4+ T cells from PBMCs. Explained via the paper, the cell subset or site label denotes: CD45RA+ positively selected. The V and J genes are TRBV5-6 and TRBJ1-5; TRBD1 is a possible D gene, resting on 5 matching bases. This receptor was obtained from a man between 18 and 29 years old in good health. Some clones in this sample may be carry-over from other donors' samples. The CDR3 protein: CASSVQGVQPQHF. The nucleotide sequence is given as TGTGCCAGCAGCGTTCAGGGAGTTCAGCCCCAGCATTTT.